This T cell receptor beta chain originates from a study of metastatic and nonmetastatic thyroid tumors. Each patient came to thyroid surgery without any prior treatment (of any kind). A few counts support this clone. Trimming took 6 bases from V and 8 from J; bases not matched to a gene: 13. The germline V gene encodes CDR1 LNHDA and CDR2 SQIVND (reference sequence). The CDR3 is 15 amino acids. From the PCR reads, TCRdb re-called clones with MiXCR. The sample lists under 5,000 clones, 35% occurring once. The receptor was isolated from a male donor with papillary thyroid cancer or a benign thyroid nodule (not recorded which). Some clones in this sample may be carry-over from other donors' samples. Sequencing was done on a sample of adjacent normal tissue. This chain connects TRBV19 to TRBJ2-4; 7 bases agree with TRBD2. CDR3 coding DNA: TGTGCCAGTAGCACAGCGGGATTTGAGGGTGACATTCAGTACTTC. Amino acid sequence: CASSTAGFEGDIQYF. Full variable domain (remainder filled in from reference TRBV19 and TRBJ2-4): DGGITQSPKYLFRKEGQNVTLSCEQNLNHDAMYWYRQDPGQGLRLIYYSQIVNDFQKGDIAEGYSVSREKKESFPLTVTSAQKNPTAFYLCASSTAGFEGDIQYFGAGTRLSVL.